What follows are 28 T cell receptor beta chains derived from one specimen sequenced in a study of somatic mutations in cytotoxic T cells in rheumatoid arthritis. Method: immunoSEQ multiplex PCR; TCRdb's copy keeps in-frame clones and lacks some. This table has over 15,000 clones, approximately 67% appearing once. Sequenced sample: CD8+ T cells sorted from blood. All receptors come from an adult with rheumatoid arthritis.

The chain carries TRBV9 and TRBJ1-2, with a weak D call TRBD1 (6 bases). There are 12 residues in the CDR3. V was clipped by 7 bases and J by 7 bases, with 14 bases between them. Germline assignment: CDR1 SGDLS and CDR2 YYNGEE. Here the CDR3 reads CASERTDVGYTF. Here the CDR3 DNA reads TGTGCCAGCGAGAGGACAGATGTTGGCTACACCTTC.

V is TRBV7-9 and J is TRBJ2-3; D unresolved. V lost 1 base to trimming and J lost 5 bases, with 10 bases between them. This CDR3 region has 14 residues. Germline loops: CDR1 SEHNR, CDR2 FQNEAQ (reference sequence). CDR3 loop: CASSLGVDQDTQYF. The CDR3, as DNA: TGTGCCAGCAGCTTAGGGGTTGACCAAGATACGCAGTATTTT.

For this clone: Other DNA sequences of this sample code for an identical CDR3. This chain joins TRBV11-3 and TRBJ1-1; maybe TRBD1 (5 bases). Germline lookup yields CDR1 SGHNT and CDR2 YENEEA. This CDR3 region has 13 residues. V dropped 3 bases and J dropped 1 base, with 6 bases sitting between them. CDR3 bases: TGTGCCAGCAGCTTGGGGGGGAACACTGAAGCTTTCTTT. Protein product: CASSLGGNTEAFF.

The rearrangement uses TRBV7-9 and TRBJ1-5, with 7 bases matching TRBD1. Germline V gene sequence: CDR1 SEHNR, CDR2 FQNEAQ (reference sequence). J was trimmed by 5 bases and V by 4 bases; bases with no gene match: 5. The CDR3 has 14 amino acids. The CDR3 is CASSSLGTDQPQHF. CDR3 nucleotides: TGTGCCAGCAGCTCTCTAGGGACAGATCAGCCCCAGCATTTT.

The CDR3 loop reads CASSFSGSSTDTQYF. The CDR3 DNA sequence: TGTGCCAGCAGCTTTAGCGGGTCCAGCACAGATACGCAGTATTTT. V and J are TRBV7-3 and TRBJ2-3; 7 bases are shared with TRBD2. With 3 bases clipped from V and 0 bases from J, the junction kept 3 bases outside the gene matches. Looked up from germline, CDR1 is SGHTA and CDR2 is FQGTGA. The length of the CDR3 is 15 residues.

This chain joins TRBV11-2 and TRBJ2-1, with no clear D. V gave up 1 base and J gave up 1 base, with 11 bases separating them. The CDR3 is 16 residues long. The germline V gene encodes CDR1 SGHAT and CDR2 FQNNGV. The CDR3 coding sequence is TGTGCCAGCAGCTTAGCGCTACCAGCTTCCTACAATGAGCAGTTCTTC. As protein: CASSLALPASYNEQFF.

This sequence joins TRBV4-1 and TRBJ2-7; 8 nucleotides line up with TRBD1. The CDR3 consists of 16 residues. With 3 bases clipped from V and 6 bases from J, the junction kept 13 bases outside the gene matches. From germline, CDR1 is MGHRA and CDR2 YSYEKL. CDR3 nucleotides: TGCGCCAGCAGCCACCAGGGACAGGCGATACCTAGCGAGCAGTACTTC. This codes for CASSHQGQAIPSEQYF.

This CDR3 reads CASSDTTGEGNIQYF. The DNA for the CDR3 is TGTGCCAGCAGCGATACGACAGGGGAGGGAAACATTCAGTACTTC. J is TRBJ2-4 and V is TRBV5-4; D is perhaps TRBD1 (8 bases). Trimming removed 4 bases from V and 6 bases from J, with 17 bases in between. The CDR3 is 15 amino acids. From germline, CDR1 is SGHNT and CDR2 YYREEE (reference sequence).

This clone was counted a few times. This chain connects TRBV27 to TRBJ2-1; D might be TRBD2 (6 bases). The CDR3 contains 12 residues. The germline V gene has CDR1 MNHEY and CDR2 SMNVEV (reference sequence). V gave up 8 bases and J gave up 6 bases, with 11 bases separating them. CDR3: CASGGPINEQFF. The CDR3 DNA follows: TGTGCCAGCGGAGGGCCTATCAATGAGCAGTTCTTC.

This chain uses TRBV9 with TRBJ1-4; no firm D call. The CDR3 extends over 14 amino acids. V was trimmed by 0 bases and J by 3 bases, leaving 6 bases between them. Germline CDR1 SGDLS, CDR2 YYNGEE. The CDR3 loop reads CASSVGQSNEKLFF. CDR3 nucleotides: TGTGCCAGCAGCGTAGGGCAGTCTAATGAAAAACTGTTTTTT.

The chain has TRBV25-1 and TRBJ1-1; D unclear. The V end lost 6 bases, the J end lost 2 bases, and 10 bases lay between the germline ends. From germline, CDR1 is MGHDK and CDR2 SYGVNS. CDR3 length: 13 residues. The CDR3 is CASSVVSNTEAFF. The CDR3 nucleotides read TGTGCCAGCAGCGTCGTCTCTAACACTGAAGCTTTCTTT.

The chain is built from TRBV4-3 and TRBJ1-2, with 7 bases fitting TRBD1. Germline trimming cut 0 bases from V and 4 bases from J; bases unmatched to any gene: 8. The CDR3 has 16 amino acids. Germline V gene sequence: CDR1 LGHNA, CDR2 YSLEER. The CDR3 DNA follows: TGCGCCAGCAGCCAAGACGAGACAGGGCAAGGCTATGGCTACACCTTC. Residues: CASSQDETGQGYGYTF.

The CDR3, as DNA: TGTGCCAGCAGTTACGTCGCAGGCTCTGAAGCTTTCTTT. As protein: CASSYVAGSEAFF. V is TRBV6-5 and J is TRBJ1-1; D is unclear. Germline-derived CDR1 and CDR2 are MNHEY and SVGAGI. This CDR3 is built from 13 residues. V lost 2 bases, J lost 6 bases, and 10 bases lay in between.

The V gene is TRBV4-2, the J gene TRBJ2-1; 8 positions agree with TRBD2. This CDR3 is built from 18 residues. Germline-derived CDR1 and CDR2 are LGHNA and YNFKEQ. V shed 4 bases, J shed 3 bases, and the junction held 14 bases outside the gene matches. The chain's CDR3 is CASSLTSAGGARYNEQFF. The CDR3 region has the DNA TGTGCCAGCAGCCTTACGAGCGCCGGGGGGGCCCGCTACAATGAGCAGTTCTTC.

This clone was seen only a few times. The rearrangement uses TRBV6-5 and TRBJ2-7, with TRBD1 as a possible D gene (5 bases). Trimming cost V 2 bases and J 3 bases, with 5 bases left between them. The CDR3 consists of 12 residues. CDR1 and CDR2 (germline): MNHEY, SVGAGI. The CDR3 loop reads CASSYDSYEQYF. The CDR3 region has the DNA TGTGCCAGCAGTTACGACAGCTACGAGCAGTACTTC.

The genes are TRBV2 and TRBJ2-3; no firm D call. The V gene's germline CDR1 is SNHLY and CDR2 FYNNEI. There are 14 residues in the CDR3. V lost 2 bases, J lost 4 bases, and 10 bases lay in between. DNA of the CDR3: TGTGCCAGCAGTGAATTGGTTGGCGCAGATACGCAGTATTTT. It translates to CASSELVGADTQYF. The full variable domain, in which reference TRBV2 and TRBJ2-3 provide the parts outside the CDR3, is EPEVTQTPSHQVTQMGQEVILRCVPISNHLYFYWYRQILGQKVEFLVSFYNNEISEKSEIFDDQFSVERPDGSNFTLKIRSTKLEDSAMYFCASSELVGADTQYFGPGTRLTVL.

This chain links TRBV6-8 with TRBJ2-5; TRBD2 matches at 7 bases. The V segment lost 0 bases and the J segment 4 bases; nucleotides outside the gene matches: 14. The V gene's germline CDR1 is MNHGY and CDR2 SAAAGT. The CDR3 has 18 residues. The CDR3 DNA follows: TGTGCCAGCAGTTACTCGTGCAGGCGGGGGAGATTTACAGAGACCCAGTACTTC. Its protein product is CASSYSCRRGRFTETQYF.

This clone has just one count. The genes are TRBV7-9 and TRBJ1-1; 9 bases match TRBD1. Trimming removed 5 bases from V and 5 bases from J; junction bases left unmatched: 9. The CDR3 length is 15 residues. The germline V gene has CDR1 SEHNR and CDR2 FQNEAQ (reference sequence). CDR3: CASSPRGTGRTEAFF. Here the CDR3 DNA reads TGTGCCAGCAGCCCTAGGGGGACAGGGCGGACTGAAGCTTTCTTT. The entire variable domain, with the rest obtained from reference TRBV7-9 and TRBJ1-1, is as follows: DTGVSQNPRHKITKRGQNVTFRCDPISEHNRLYWYRQTLGQGPEFLTYFQNEAQLEKSRLLSDRFSAERPKGSFSTLEIQRTEQGDSAMYLCASSPRGTGRTEAFFGQGTRLTVV.

The chain joins TRBV4-1 to TRBJ1-2; D might be TRBD1 (6 bases). Trimming left V 0 bases short and J 12 bases short, with 11 bases between. CDR3 length: 12 residues. Germline CDR1 is MGHRA and CDR2 is YSYEKL. The CDR3 region is CASSQEKGTHTF. The CDR3 DNA sequence: TGCGCCAGCAGCCAAGAAAAGGGGACACACACCTTC.

The chain uses TRBV2 and TRBJ2-1; 10 bases are shared with TRBD2. The V gene's germline CDR1 is SNHLY and CDR2 FYNNEI. The CDR3 length is 15 residues. The V and J ends lost 3 bases and 7 bases, in that order; junction bases with no gene match: 6. As DNA, the CDR3 is TGTGCCAGCAGTGATTCGGGACTAGCGAGAAATGAGCAGTTCTTC. Its protein is CASSDSGLARNEQFF. Full variable domain (missing parts from reference TRBV2 and TRBJ2-1): EPEVTQTPSHQVTQMGQEVILRCVPISNHLYFYWYRQILGQKVEFLVSFYNNEISEKSEIFDDQFSVERPDGSNFTLKIRSTKLEDSAMYFCASSDSGLARNEQFFGPGTRLTVL.

The chain links TRBV19 to TRBJ1-1, with no clear D. This CDR3 region has 13 residues. Germline V gene sequence: CDR1 LNHDA, CDR2 SQIVND (reference sequence). V lost 2 bases and J 11 bases, leaving 15 bases between the germline ends. The chain's CDR3 is CASSITGAFLAFF. As DNA, the CDR3 is TGTGCCAGTAGTATAACTGGAGCGTTTCTGGCTTTCTTT.

This clone has only a few counts. The DNA of the CDR3 is TGTGCCAGCAGCTTATTCGGGGGCGGCTCCTACGAGCAGTACTTC. Residues: CASSLFGGGSYEQYF. The chain combines TRBV11-1 with TRBJ2-7; either TRBD1 or TRBD2 may fit D (6 bases each). Trimming removed 2 bases at V and 0 bases at J, with 11 bases between. This CDR3 contains 15 residues. Germline-derived CDR1 and CDR2 are SGHAT and FQDESV (reference sequence).

In the case of this clone: Other DNA sequences in the same sample also yield this CDR3. This chain joins TRBV6-5 and TRBJ2-7; TRBD2 matches at 7 bases. Germline assignment: CDR1 MNHEY and CDR2 SVGAGI. The junction had 1 base not matched to a gene; V was cut back by 2 bases and J by 0 bases. CDR3 length equals 14 residues. The CDR3 reads CASSYERDSYEQYF. CDR3 nucleotide sequence: TGTGCCAGCAGTTACGAGCGGGACTCCTACGAGCAGTACTTC.

The gene calls are TRBV7-2 and TRBJ2-7; D remains unclear. This CDR3 spans 13 amino acids. CDR1 and CDR2 from the germline V gene are SGHTA and FQGNSA. With 4 bases removed from V and 1 base from J, the gap between germline ends came to 8 bases. CDR3 amino acids: CASSSKDSYEQYF. In DNA form, the CDR3 reads TGTGCCAGCAGCTCAAAGGATTCCTACGAGCAGTACTTC.

The chain links TRBV19 to TRBJ1-1; 8 nucleotides match TRBD1. Germline values: CDR1 LNHDA, CDR2 SQIVND (reference sequence). The CDR3 is 14 amino acids. The V gene end was trimmed by 3 bases and the J gene end by 5 bases; junction bases not matched to a gene: 5. In nucleotides, the CDR3 is TGTGCCAGTAGTATCCCCAGGGGGCTGACTGAAGCTTTCTTT. Protein: CASSIPRGLTEAFF.

This clone showed up just a few times. The chain couples TRBV28 to TRBJ1-5; TRBD1 matches at 8 bases. Germline-derived CDR1 and CDR2 are MDHEN and SYDVKM. V shed 5 bases, J shed 5 bases, and the junction held 11 bases outside the gene matches. CDR3 length equals 16 residues. Written as DNA, the CDR3 is TGTGCCAGCAGTCACCTTACAGGGGGTCTCGATCAGCCCCAGCATTTT. Translation gives CASSHLTGGLDQPQHF.

The chain employs TRBV10-3 and TRBJ1-5; D unclear. Trimming stripped 4 bases from V and 0 bases from J, with 4 bases between. Looked up from germline, CDR1 is ENHRY and CDR2 is SYGVKD. CDR3 length equals 13 residues. The CDR3 sequence is CAISVSSNQPQHF. As DNA, the CDR3 is TGTGCCATCAGTGTTAGTAGCAATCAGCCCCAGCATTTT.

This chain joins TRBV28 and TRBJ2-7; D not resolved. Germline-derived CDR1 and CDR2 are MDHEN and SYDVKM. This CDR3 region has 12 residues. Trimming removed 6 bases at V and 1 base at J, with 7 bases between. This CDR3 is CASSGTSYEQYF. CDR3 in DNA: TGTGCCAGCAGCGGAACTTCCTACGAGCAGTACTTC.